A selection of T cell receptor beta chains follows, all from one sample in a study of blood T cell repertoires in COVID-19. Method: immunoSEQ multiplex PCR; TCRdb's copy keeps in-frame clones and lacks some. The sample holds 100,000 to 150,000 clones, 65% to 90% seen once. What was sequenced was peripheral blood. These receptors were collected from a woman older than 75 with acute or convalescent COVID-19. CDR3s include the opening cysteine and the closing phenylalanine or tryptophan. The D gene is left open where the match is weak. Rows may omit the clone size; those that give it use once, few, many or a size class.

V gene	clone size	D gene	J gene	CDR3 DNA	CDR3 protein
TRBV4-1	NA	TRBD2	TRBJ2-1	TGCGCCAGCAGCCAGGGGAGCGGGGGGGCCATCTATGAGCAGTTCTTC	CASSQGSGGAIYEQFF
TRBV11-3	NA	NA	TRBJ2-5	TGTGCCAGCAGCTTAGTTTACACAGGTGGCGCAGAGACCCAGTACTTC	CASSLVYTGGAETQYF
TRBV6-5	NA	TRBD1	TRBJ1-5	TGTGCCAGCAGGAGAGGGGGCGGCAATCAGCCCCAGCATTTT	CASRRGGGNQPQHF
TRBV5-1	NA	TRBD1	TRBJ1-2	TGCGCCAGCAGCGTGCTTGGATCCGGGACAGGGGGCGCTGGCTACACCTTC	CASSVLGSGTGGAGYTF
TRBV7-3	NA	NA	TRBJ2-2	TGTGCCAGCAGTTACCAAGGAGACACCGGGGAGCTGTTTTTT	CASSYQGDTGELFF
TRBV3-1/TRBV3-2	NA	TRBD1	TRBJ1-3	TGTGCCAGCAGCCTACAGGGGGCTGGAAACACCATATATTTT	CASSLQGAGNTIYF
TRBV15	NA	TRBD1	TRBJ1-5	TGTGCCACCAGCCGGGGACAGAGTATCAATCAGCCCCAGCATTTT	CATSRGQSINQPQHF
TRBV7-9	many	TRBD2	TRBJ2-7	TGTGCCAGCAGCAGTGGGACTAGCGGCCCCTACGAGCAGTACTTC	CASSSGTSGPYEQYF
TRBV7-2	NA	TRBD1	TRBJ1-2	TGTGCCAGCAGCTCGGGACAGGGCGATGGCTACACCTTC	CASSSGQGDGYTF
TRBV15	NA	NA	TRBJ1-2	TGTGCCACCAGCAGAGACCTCGCCAGGGTCGGCTACACCTTC	CATSRDLARVGYTF
TRBV3-1/TRBV3-2	NA	NA	TRBJ1-2	TGTGCCACGGCTAGTCGGGGAGAAGGCTACACCTTC	CATASRGEGYTF
TRBV6-5	NA	TRBD1	TRBJ1-2	TGTGCCAGCAGTTACTCACCGACCGGGACAGTAGGAGGCTACACCTTC	CASSYSPTGTVGGYTF
TRBV5-4	NA	TRBD1	TRBJ2-2	TGTGCCAGCAGCTTGGAGGGGGCTATGATAACCGGGGAGCTGTTTTTT	CASSLEGAMITGELFF
TRBV4-3	NA	TRBD1	TRBJ1-2	TGCGCCAGCAGCCGGGAAACGGACAGGAACGGCTATGGCTACACCTTC	CASSRETDRNGYGYTF
TRBV2	NA	TRBD2	TRBJ2-7	TGTGCCAGCATGGGAGGGAGCGAGCAGTACTTC	CASMGGSEQYF
TRBV19	NA	NA	TRBJ2-3	TGTGCCAGTAGACAAGTCCTAGAAGGAGATACGCAGTATTTT	CASRQVLEGDTQYF
TRBV5-1	NA	NA	TRBJ1-2	TGCGCCAGCAGCGAACCGGGACAAAACTATGGCTACACCTTC	CASSEPGQNYGYTF
TRBV9	once	NA	TRBJ1-3	TGTGCCAGCAGCGTAGATGGGGGGAACACCATATATTTT	CASSVDGGNTIYF
TRBV3-1/TRBV3-2	NA	NA	TRBJ2-1	TGTGCCAGCAGCCAAGGCGGGGGCAGGGCCAATGAGCAGTTCTTC	CASSQGGGRANEQFF
TRBV5-1	NA	TRBD2	TRBJ2-2	TGCGCCAGCAGCGAGAGTAGCGGGTCCACCGGGGAGCTGTTTTTT	CASSESSGSTGELFF
TRBV5-8	once	NA	TRBJ2-5	TGTGCCAGCAGCTTGGCCGGGGGCCAGTACTTC	CASSLAGGQYF
TRBV18	NA	NA	TRBJ2-2	TGTGCCAGCTCACCAACAGGAAAGACGAAAAACACCGGGGAGCTGTTTTTT	CASSPTGKTKNTGELFF
TRBV5-4	once	TRBD2	TRBJ2-3	TGTGCCAGCAGTTCTCCTGCGCGGGGGTTCACAGATACGCAGTATTTT	CASSSPARGFTDTQYF
TRBV7-9	NA	NA	TRBJ1-6	TGTGCCAGCAGCGGGGACATCCCACCCCTCCACTTT	CASSGDIPPLHF
TRBV7-9	few	TRBD1	TRBJ2-2	TGTGCCAGCAGCTTAGTATGGACAGGGGACACCGGGGAGCTGTTTTTT	CASSLVWTGDTGELFF
TRBV4-2	NA	NA	TRBJ2-2	TGTGCCAGCAGCCAGGAAACACAGGGCACCGGGGAGCTGTTTTTT	CASSQETQGTGELFF
TRBV5-6	NA	NA	TRBJ1-5	TGTGCCAGCAGCTTGGCGGACAGTCATCAGCCCCAGCATTTT	CASSLADSHQPQHF
TRBV5-1	NA	NA	TRBJ1-1	TGCGCCAGCGGGATCCGGGAGATGAACACTGAAGCTTTCTTT	CASGIREMNTEAFF